This T cell receptor beta chain emerged from a study of blood T cell repertoires in COVID-19 (dated by TCRdb to 2020 to 2021). The study in broad terms: Samples covering the acute and convalescent phases of COVID-19 were provided by collaborators in the United States, Italy and Spain. The prospective study material was composed of cDNA or gDNA derived from T cells, B-cell-depleted T cells, or PBMCs. The dataset comprised deeply sampled blood TCRbeta repertoires from subjects exposed to, actively infected with, or recovered from COVID-19. Samples came from the ongoing ImmuneRACE study (first 160 participants) plus 1,254 subjects from 6 global collaborators. Sample metadata almost always included a de-identified subject ID, COVID-19 status, age in years and sex. Where available, HLA class I and class II types were taken from metadata supplied by the sample provider and were not determined by assay-based typing. The repertoires were released in a freely available public database meant as a resource for research on the immune response to SARS-CoV-2.

TCRbeta CDR3 regions were amplified from genomic DNA using the immunoSEQ Assay, a bias-controlled multiplex PCR. For the original study's pipeline: Nucleated cell counts per sample were estimated from amplification of reference gene primers within the assay. To quantify the absolute abundance of each unique TCRbeta CDR3 rearrangement, sequence reads were collapsed and filtered. For each sample, productive Simpson clonality was calculated by taking the square root of Simpson's diversity index across productive rearrangements. In TCRdb, the immuneACCESS table is reduced to in-frame sequences with V and J assigned. These tables do not hold every clone; where another copy was compared, an unresolved V gene accounts for under half, and the others remain unexplained. V and J calls and clone size are as listed in that table; D and trimming were resolved from the DNA. Counted in this sample were some 260,000 clones; more than 70% of them appeared once. The top ten hold 2% to 2.5% of the sample.

As encoded in the germline V gene (reference sequence), CDR1 is SEHNR while CDR2 is FQNEAQ. The CDR3, cysteine through phenylalanine, is 16 amino acids long. The sequence is cut down to CDR3 DNA, 48 bases in frame from base 1. V is pared back by 0 bases and J by 5 bases, with 11 bases lying between the germline termini. Concerning this clone itself: This receptor's antigen is unknown. Base quality data are lacking; no much larger clone is found one base away.

Samples from volunteer blood donors who had recovered from COVID-19 were contributed by a second Seattle source. The collaborating institutions used their own protocols to collect whole blood in K2EDTA tubes. For TCRbeta analysis, collaborators shipped samples as frozen whole blood, isolated PBMCs, or DNA extracted from either of those sample types. Points the paper makes about the study in general: The quantity of clinical and demographic metadata differed by source and by participant and was supplied without curation.

Recombination joined TRBV7-9 with TRBJ1-6; TRBD1 might be the D gene, on 6 matching bases. The sequence derives from a woman aged 40 to 50 who had recovered from COVID-19. Sequenced sample: peripheral blood. The CDR3 in this case is CASSLARGRDNSPLHF. At the DNA level, the sequence is TGTGCCAGCAGCTTAGCCAGGGGAAGGGATAATTCACCCCTCCACTTT.